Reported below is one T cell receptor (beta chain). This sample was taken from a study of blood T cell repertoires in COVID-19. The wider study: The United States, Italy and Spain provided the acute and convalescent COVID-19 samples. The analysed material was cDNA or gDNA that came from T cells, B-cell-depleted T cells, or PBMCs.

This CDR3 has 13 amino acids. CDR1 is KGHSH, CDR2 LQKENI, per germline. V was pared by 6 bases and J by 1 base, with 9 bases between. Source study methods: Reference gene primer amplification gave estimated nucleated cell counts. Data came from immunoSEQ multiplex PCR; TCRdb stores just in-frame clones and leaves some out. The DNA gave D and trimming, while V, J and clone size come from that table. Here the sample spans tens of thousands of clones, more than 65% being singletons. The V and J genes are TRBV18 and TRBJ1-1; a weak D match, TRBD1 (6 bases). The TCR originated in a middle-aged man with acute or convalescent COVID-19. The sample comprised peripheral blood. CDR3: CASSGAGNTEAFF. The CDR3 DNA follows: TGTGCCAGCTCGGGGGCGGGGAACACTGAAGCTTTCTTT.